Below are 20 T cell receptor beta chains sequenced from a single sample in a study of blood T cell repertoires in COVID-19. Here immunoSEQ multiplex PCR was the method, and the copy in TCRdb shows in-frame clones only, minus some. The top ten clones hold 1.9% of a sample with around 170,000 clones, around 89% of them seen once. Sequencing input: peripheral blood. The receptor set was obtained from a man aged 18 to 29 who had recovered from COVID-19.

This clone was detected a few times. The genes are TRBV9 and TRBJ2-1; TRBD2 aligns across 10 bases. This CDR3 spans 15 amino acids. With 4 bases clipped from V and 7 bases from J, the junction kept 8 bases outside the gene matches. Germline loops: CDR1 SGDLS, CDR2 YYNGEE. CDR3 protein: CASSLGTSVQNEQFF. In DNA form, the CDR3 reads TGTGCCAGCAGCCTCGGGACTAGCGTGCAGAATGAGCAGTTCTTC.

The V call is TRBV6-2 or TRBV6-3, the J call TRBJ2-7, with 12 bases aligning to TRBD2. V shed 4 bases, J shed 5 bases, and the junction held 3 bases outside the gene matches. Germline-derived CDR1 and CDR2 are MNHEY and SVGEGT. CDR3 length equals 14 residues. CDR3 DNA sequence: TGTGCCAGCAGTTTCCTAGCGGGAGGGGACGAGCAGTACTTC. Encoded protein: CASSFLAGGDEQYF.

The V call is TRBV2, the J call TRBJ2-2; D unclear. This CDR3 is built from 14 residues. V lost 7 bases to trimming and J lost 1 base, with 10 bases between them. The germline V gene encodes CDR1 SNHLY and CDR2 FYNNEI. The CDR3 here is CASTQMQNTGELFF. In DNA, the CDR3 is TGTGCCAGCACCCAGATGCAGAACACCGGGGAGCTGTTTTTT.

The CDR3 loop reads CASSQNQGADYGYTF. In DNA, the CDR3 is TGTGCCAGCAGCCAGAACCAGGGGGCGGACTATGGCTACACCTTC. The chain links TRBV5-5 to TRBJ1-2; TRBD1 agrees at 8 bases. The ends lost 4 bases at V and 3 bases at J; junction bases unmatched: 8. The CDR3 sequence is 15 residues long. Looked up from germline, CDR1 is SGHKS and CDR2 is YYEKEE (reference sequence).

J is TRBJ1-1 and V is TRBV9; 8 bases are shared with TRBD1. There are 14 residues in the CDR3. V shed 3 bases and J 5 bases; nucleotides not matched to a gene: 6. Germline values: CDR1 SGDLS, CDR2 YYNGEE. This CDR3 is CASSGFDRGTEAFF. The CDR3 DNA follows: TGTGCCAGCAGCGGGTTTGACAGGGGAACTGAAGCTTTCTTT. The variable domain in full, completed from reference TRBV9 and TRBJ1-1, reads DSGVTQTPKHLITATGQRVTLRCSPRSGDLSVYWYQQSLDQGLQFLIQYYNGEERAKGNILERFSAQQFPDLHSELNLSSLELGDSALYFCASSGFDRGTEAFFGQGTRLTVV.

The chain has TRBV5-6 and TRBJ2-7, with TRBD2 matching 9 bases. The CDR3 has 18 amino acids. The trim removed 0 bases at V and 3 bases at J, leaving 13 bases unmatched. CDR1 is SGHDT and CDR2 is YYEEEE in the germline V gene. DNA of the CDR3: TGTGCCAGCAGCTTGGTGGTGGTGACTAGCGGAAAGCTCTACGAGCAGTACTTC. Its translation: CASSLVVVTSGKLYEQYF.

This rearrangement joins TRBV7-2 to TRBJ2-1, with 9 bases identical to TRBD1. This CDR3 region has 14 residues. V was clipped by 5 bases and J by 7 bases; unmatched bases: 6. CDR1 is SGHTA, CDR2 FQGNSA, per germline. The CDR3 nucleotides read TGTGCCAGCAGCGGCGGGACAGGGTATAATGAGCAGTTCTTC. Its translation is CASSGGTGYNEQFF. Drawing the rest from reference TRBV7-2 and TRBJ2-1, the complete variable domain is GAGVSQSPSNKVTEKGKDVELRCDPISGHTALYWYRQSLGQGLEFLIYFQGNSAPDKSGLPSDRFSAERTGGSVSTLTIQRTQQEDSAVYLCASSGGTGYNEQFFGPGTRLTVL.

This clone was picked up one time. This chain joins TRBV6-2 or TRBV6-3 and TRBJ1-1; 7 nucleotides align to TRBD1. This CDR3 comprises 12 residues. CDR1 is MNHEY, CDR2 SVGEGT, per germline. Germline trimming cut 5 bases from V and 5 bases from J; bases unmatched to any gene: 2. The CDR3 is CASSGTVTEAFF. The CDR3 DNA reads TGTGCCAGCAGTGGGACAGTAACTGAAGCTTTCTTT.

V gene TRBV10-3 combines with J gene TRBJ2-3, with a possible D match to TRBD1 (6 bases). Deletions cut 10 bases from V and 2 bases from J, with 16 bases between. This CDR3 region has 14 residues. Germline V gene data show CDR1 as ENHRY and CDR2 as SYGVKD. The CDR3 region has the DNA TGTGCCAGCGAGAAACAGGGCAACACAGATACGCAGTATTTT. The encoded protein is CASEKQGNTDTQYF.

The chain has TRBV7-2 and TRBJ2-7; TRBD1 agrees at 10 bases. Germline CDR1 and CDR2: SGHTA and FQGNSA. The trim removed 1 base at V and 5 bases at J, leaving 5 bases unmatched. The CDR3 length is 15 residues. The DNA for the CDR3 is TGTGCCAGCAGCTTAGGGGGACAGGGGCACAACGAGCAGTACTTC. Residues: CASSLGGQGHNEQYF.

This clone came up once. This chain joins TRBV9 and TRBJ1-2, with unresolved D. Between the trimmed V and J ends, which lost 4 bases and 4 bases, there was a span of 14 bases. The CDR3 spans 14 residues. In germline, CDR1 is SGDLS, CDR2 YYNGEE. CDR3 DNA sequence: TGTGCCAGCAGCACTCTGGAGCGGGCCTATGGCTACACCTTC. This translates into CASSTLERAYGYTF. Together with reference TRBV9 and TRBJ1-2, the CDR3 gives the full variable domain: DSGVTQTPKHLITATGQRVTLRCSPRSGDLSVYWYQQSLDQGLQFLIQYYNGEERAKGNILERFSAQQFPDLHSELNLSSLELGDSALYFCASSTLERAYGYTFGSGTRLTVV.

This chain connects TRBV6-5 to TRBJ2-1, with a weak D call TRBD1 (6 bases). CDR3 length: 11 residues. With 6 bases removed from V and 7 bases from J, the gap between germline ends came to 7 bases. The germline gives CDR1 MNHEY, CDR2 SVGAGI. This CDR3 is CASSQGNEQFF. In DNA form, the CDR3 reads TGTGCCAGCAGCCAGGGGAATGAGCAGTTCTTC.

The chain carries TRBV7-2 and TRBJ2-7; TRBD2 agrees at 9 bases. CDR1 is SGHTA and CDR2 is FQGNSA in the germline V gene. This CDR3 has 16 amino acids. V was pared by 1 base and J by 6 bases, with 10 bases of the junction left unmatched. The CDR3 spells CASSLEGQSGRTEQYF. The CDR3 DNA reads TGTGCCAGCAGCTTAGAAGGACAAAGCGGGAGGACCGAGCAGTACTTC.

The CDR3 nucleotides read TGTGCCAGCAGTTTATCACCGGGTGCGGGAGATCGCAATGAGCAGTTCTTC. Translating gives CASSLSPGAGDRNEQFF. The chain has TRBV28 and TRBJ2-1, with 7 nucleotides matching TRBD2. The CDR3 extends over 17 amino acids. In germline, CDR1 is MDHEN, CDR2 SYDVKM. V shed 1 base, J shed 6 bases, and the junction held 12 bases outside the gene matches.

CDR3 in DNA: TGTGCCAGCGGGACTAGCGCGGGGGGCAATGAGCAGTTCTTC. Its translation: CASGTSAGGNEQFF. The J gene is TRBJ2-1, the V gene TRBV6-5, with 10 bases identical to TRBD2. Per the germline V gene, CDR1 is MNHEY and CDR2 is SVGAGI. After removal of 8 bases from V and 6 bases from J, the junction contained 7 bases not matched to a gene. The CDR3 consists of 14 residues.

The V call is TRBV7-2, the J call TRBJ2-1; D remains unclear. V was trimmed by 1 base and J by 8 bases, leaving 9 bases between them. The CDR3 is made up of 13 amino acids. Germline CDR1 reads SGHTA; CDR2 reads FQGNSA. The CDR3 loop is CASSLERGHEQFF. The DNA for the CDR3 is TGTGCCAGCAGCTTAGAAAGAGGCCATGAGCAGTTCTTC. The full variable domain, its missing parts supplied by reference TRBV7-2 and TRBJ2-1, is GAGVSQSPSNKVTEKGKDVELRCDPISGHTALYWYRQSLGQGLEFLIYFQGNSAPDKSGLPSDRFSAERTGGSVSTLTIQRTQQEDSAVYLCASSLERGHEQFFGPGTRLTVL.

The chain recombines TRBV6-2 or TRBV6-3 with TRBJ1-5; D ambiguous. This CDR3 spans 14 amino acids. Per the germline V gene, CDR1 is MNHEY and CDR2 is SVGEGT. The V and J ends lost 2 bases and 6 bases respectively, with 11 bases between them. The CDR3 reads CASSYGAPRQPQHF. In nucleotides, the CDR3 is TGTGCCAGCAGTTACGGTGCGCCGCGTCAGCCCCAGCATTTT.

This chain connects TRBV5-1 to TRBJ1-6; D unclear. Germline V gene data show CDR1 as SGHRS and CDR2 as YFSETQ. Trimming removed 0 bases at V and 10 bases at J, with 17 bases between. The CDR3 runs 16 residues. The CDR3 sequence is CASSLDPGLSRSPLHF. DNA for the CDR3: TGCGCCAGCAGCTTGGACCCCGGCCTCTCCAGGTCACCCCTCCACTTT.

J is TRBJ2-7 and V is TRBV6-5; TRBD2 is a possible D gene (5 bases). The V gene lost 8 bases and the J gene lost 5 bases, with 19 bases spanning the gap. Germline V gene sequence: CDR1 MNHEY, CDR2 SVGAGI. The CDR3 extends over 14 amino acids. CDR3 sequence reads: CASAGGTPRDEQYF. The CDR3 nucleotides read TGTGCCAGCGCAGGCGGTACTCCGAGGGACGAGCAGTACTTC.

V and J are TRBV19 and TRBJ2-6; TRBD1 might be the D (5 bases). Trimming took off 6 bases at V and 2 bases at J, with 11 bases between the two ends. This CDR3 has 15 residues. Germline V lookup: CDR1 LNHDA, CDR2 SQIVND (reference sequence). The CDR3 spells CASRFTGTGANVLTF. The CDR3 nucleotides are TGTGCCAGTAGATTTACAGGTACTGGGGCCAACGTCCTGACTTTC.